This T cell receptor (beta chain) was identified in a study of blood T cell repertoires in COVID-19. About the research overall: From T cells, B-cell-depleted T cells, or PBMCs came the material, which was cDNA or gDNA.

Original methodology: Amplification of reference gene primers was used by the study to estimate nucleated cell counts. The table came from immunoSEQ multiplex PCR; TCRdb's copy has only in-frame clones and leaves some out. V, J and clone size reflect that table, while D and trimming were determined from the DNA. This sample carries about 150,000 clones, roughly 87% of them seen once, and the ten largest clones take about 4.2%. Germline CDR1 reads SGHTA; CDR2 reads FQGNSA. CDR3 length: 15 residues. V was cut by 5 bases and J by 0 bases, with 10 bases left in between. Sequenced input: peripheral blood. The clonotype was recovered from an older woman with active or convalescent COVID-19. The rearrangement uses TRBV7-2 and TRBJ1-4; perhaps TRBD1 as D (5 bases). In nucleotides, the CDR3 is TGTGCCAGCAGCGTTTCACAGGCAACTAATGAAAAACTGTTTTTT. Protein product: CASSVSQATNEKLFF.